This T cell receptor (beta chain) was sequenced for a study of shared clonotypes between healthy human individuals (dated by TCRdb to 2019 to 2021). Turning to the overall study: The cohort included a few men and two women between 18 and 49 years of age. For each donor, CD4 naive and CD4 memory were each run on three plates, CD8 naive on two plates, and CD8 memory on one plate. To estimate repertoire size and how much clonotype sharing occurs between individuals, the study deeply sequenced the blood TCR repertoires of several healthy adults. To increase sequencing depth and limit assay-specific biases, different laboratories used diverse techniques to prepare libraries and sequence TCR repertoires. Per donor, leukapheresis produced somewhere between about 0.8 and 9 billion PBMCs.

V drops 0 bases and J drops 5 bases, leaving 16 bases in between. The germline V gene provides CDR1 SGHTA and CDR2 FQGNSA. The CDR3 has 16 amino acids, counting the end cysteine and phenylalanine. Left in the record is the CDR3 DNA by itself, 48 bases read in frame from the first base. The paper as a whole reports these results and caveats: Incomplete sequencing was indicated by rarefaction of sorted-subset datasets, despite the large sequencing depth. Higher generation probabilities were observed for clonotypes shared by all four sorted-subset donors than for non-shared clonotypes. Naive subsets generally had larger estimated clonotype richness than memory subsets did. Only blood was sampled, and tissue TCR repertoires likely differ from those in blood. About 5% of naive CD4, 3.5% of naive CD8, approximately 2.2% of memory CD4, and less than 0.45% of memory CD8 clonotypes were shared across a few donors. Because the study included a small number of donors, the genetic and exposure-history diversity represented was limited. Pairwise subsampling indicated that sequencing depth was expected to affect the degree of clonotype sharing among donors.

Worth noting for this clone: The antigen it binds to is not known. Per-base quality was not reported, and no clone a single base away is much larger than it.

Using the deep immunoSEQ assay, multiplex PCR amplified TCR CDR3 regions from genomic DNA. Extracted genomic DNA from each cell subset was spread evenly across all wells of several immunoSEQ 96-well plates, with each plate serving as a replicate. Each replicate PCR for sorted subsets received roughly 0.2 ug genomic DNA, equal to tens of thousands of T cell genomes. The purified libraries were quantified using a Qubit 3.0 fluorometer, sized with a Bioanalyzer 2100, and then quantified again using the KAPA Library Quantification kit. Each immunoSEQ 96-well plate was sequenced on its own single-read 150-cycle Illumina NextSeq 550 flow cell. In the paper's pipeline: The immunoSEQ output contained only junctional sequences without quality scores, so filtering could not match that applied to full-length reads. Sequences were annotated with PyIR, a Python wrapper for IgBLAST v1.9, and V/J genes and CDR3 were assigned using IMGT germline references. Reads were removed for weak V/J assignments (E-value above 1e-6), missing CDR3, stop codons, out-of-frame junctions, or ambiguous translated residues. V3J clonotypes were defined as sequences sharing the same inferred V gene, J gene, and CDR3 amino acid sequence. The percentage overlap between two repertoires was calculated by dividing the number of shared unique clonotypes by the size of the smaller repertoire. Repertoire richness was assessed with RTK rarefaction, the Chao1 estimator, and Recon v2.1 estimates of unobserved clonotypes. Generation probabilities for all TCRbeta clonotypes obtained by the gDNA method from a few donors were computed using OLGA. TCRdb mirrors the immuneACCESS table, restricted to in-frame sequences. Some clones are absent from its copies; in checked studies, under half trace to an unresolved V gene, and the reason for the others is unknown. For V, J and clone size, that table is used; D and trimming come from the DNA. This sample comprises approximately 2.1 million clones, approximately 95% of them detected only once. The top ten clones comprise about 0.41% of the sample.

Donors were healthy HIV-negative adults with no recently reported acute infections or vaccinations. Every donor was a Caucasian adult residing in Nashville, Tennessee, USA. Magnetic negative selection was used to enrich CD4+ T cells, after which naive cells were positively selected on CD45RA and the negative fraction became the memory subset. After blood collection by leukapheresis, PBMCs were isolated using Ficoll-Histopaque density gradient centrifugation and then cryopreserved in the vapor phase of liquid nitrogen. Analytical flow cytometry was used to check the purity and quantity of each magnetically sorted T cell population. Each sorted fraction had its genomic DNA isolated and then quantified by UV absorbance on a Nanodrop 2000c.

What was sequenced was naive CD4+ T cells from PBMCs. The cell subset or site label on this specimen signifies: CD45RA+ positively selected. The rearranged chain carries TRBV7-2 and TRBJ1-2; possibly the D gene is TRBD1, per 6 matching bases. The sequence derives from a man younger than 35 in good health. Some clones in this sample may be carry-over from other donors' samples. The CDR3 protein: CASSLAGDRRLYGYTF. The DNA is TGTGCCAGCAGCTTAGCCGGCGACAGGAGATTATATGGCTACACCTTC.